This T cell receptor (beta chain) was obtained from a study of vaccination and CD4 T cells after COVID-19. Study at large: The authors exposed cells to overlapping spike peptides derived from SARS-CoV-2, HCoV-NL63, HCoV-OC43 and HCoV-229E.

In regard to this clonotype: The antigen remains undetermined. The CDR3 ends on some other residue instead of the conserved phenylalanine or tryptophan, so this is likely a read error.

Treatment denoted: 10-day PBMC culture with coronavirus spike peptide pools or control peptides (ViraFEST assay). ViraFEST grew antigen-specific T cells using peptide pools, then sequenced TCRs. Researchers used the Oncomine TCR Beta short-read assay to sequence DNA from cultured CD4+ T cells. One entry per CDR3 protein results from TCRdb running MiXCR on the PCR reads. The sample has about 12,000 distinct CDR3 sequences, under 55% seen once. Input material: CD4+ T cells from blood, cultured in vitro. The TCR was taken from a human donor who had recovered from COVID-19.

CDR3 amino acids: CASSLGQGPYEQYS. CDR3 sequence (DNA): TGCGCCAGCAGCCTGGGACAGGGCCCCTACGAGCAGTACTCC. The chain has TRBV5-1 and TRBJ2-7, with 9 bases matching TRBD1. Per the germline V gene, CDR1 is SGHRS and CDR2 is YFSETQ. The CDR3 runs to 14 residues. V lost 4 bases to trimming and J lost 2 bases; unmatched junction nucleotides: 4.